This T cell receptor beta chain was found in a study of T cell responses to AZD1222 COVID-19 vaccine. With regard to this clone: Its antigen is still unknown.

This table comes from immunoSEQ multiplex PCR, and its TCRdb copy is limited to in-frame clones, with some not included. The sample gives under 150,000 clones, around nine tenths of which show up once; over 8.5% is in the top ten. V lost 2 bases and J 4 bases, leaving 14 bases between the germline ends. Germline V gene data show CDR1 as MNHEY and CDR2 as SVGAGI. The CDR3 is made up of 15 amino acids. Study-wide findings and caveats: Mostly white British, mostly female donors; authors suggested clonal diversity may be underestimated. The number of AZD1222 recipients seropositive at baseline was only five to seven. Unmutated regions of variants are reportedly targeted by nearly half of spike-specific TCRs. In all cases, repertoires were sampled only after the peak T cell response.

Sequenced here: peripheral blood, sampled on day 0 of MenACWY control vaccination. The chain joins TRBV6-5 to TRBJ1-2; possibly TRBD1 for D (6 bases). The TCR sequence derives from an adult in good health. In DNA, the CDR3 is TGTGCCAGCAGTTACACCTACGAGGGGGGCTATGGCTACACCTTC. Protein sequence: CASSYTYEGGYGYTF.